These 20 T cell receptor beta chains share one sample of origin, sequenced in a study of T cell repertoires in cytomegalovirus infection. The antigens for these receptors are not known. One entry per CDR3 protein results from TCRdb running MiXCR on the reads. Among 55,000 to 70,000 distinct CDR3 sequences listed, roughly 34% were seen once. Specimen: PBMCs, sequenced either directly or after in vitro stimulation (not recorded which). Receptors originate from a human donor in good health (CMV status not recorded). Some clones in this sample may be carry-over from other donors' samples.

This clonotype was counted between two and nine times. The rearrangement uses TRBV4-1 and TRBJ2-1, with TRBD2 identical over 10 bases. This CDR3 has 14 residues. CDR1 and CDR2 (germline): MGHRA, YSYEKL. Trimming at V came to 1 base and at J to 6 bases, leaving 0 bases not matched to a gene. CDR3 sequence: CASSQGLAGNEQFF. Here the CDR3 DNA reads TGCGCCAGCAGCCAAGGACTAGCGGGCAATGAGCAGTTCTTC.

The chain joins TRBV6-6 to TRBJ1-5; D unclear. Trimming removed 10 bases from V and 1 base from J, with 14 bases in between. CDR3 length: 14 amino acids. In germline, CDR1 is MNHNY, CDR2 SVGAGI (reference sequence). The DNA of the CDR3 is TGTGCCACCCGAGGAGAGATAAGCAATCAGCCCCAGCATTTT. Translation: CATRGEISNQPQHF.

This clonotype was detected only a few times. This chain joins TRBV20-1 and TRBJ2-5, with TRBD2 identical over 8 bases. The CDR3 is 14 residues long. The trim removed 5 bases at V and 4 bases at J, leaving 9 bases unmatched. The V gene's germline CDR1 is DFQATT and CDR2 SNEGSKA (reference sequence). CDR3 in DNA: TGCAGTGCTTTCTTCTTCGCGGGGGGAGAGACCCAGTACTTC. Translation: CSAFFFAGGETQYF.

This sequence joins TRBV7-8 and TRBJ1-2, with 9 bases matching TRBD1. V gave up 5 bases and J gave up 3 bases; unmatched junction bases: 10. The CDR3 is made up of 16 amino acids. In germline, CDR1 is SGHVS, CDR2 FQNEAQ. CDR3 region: CASSIWGGQGDYGYTF. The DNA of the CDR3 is TGTGCCAGCAGCATCTGGGGGGGACAGGGCGACTATGGCTACACCTTC.

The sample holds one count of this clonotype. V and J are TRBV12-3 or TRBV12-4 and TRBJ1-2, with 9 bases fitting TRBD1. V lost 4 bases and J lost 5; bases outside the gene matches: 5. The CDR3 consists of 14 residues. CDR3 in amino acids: CASSSPGTGYGYTF. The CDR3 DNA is TGTGCCAGCAGTTCTCCAGGGACAGGGTATGGCTACACCTTC.

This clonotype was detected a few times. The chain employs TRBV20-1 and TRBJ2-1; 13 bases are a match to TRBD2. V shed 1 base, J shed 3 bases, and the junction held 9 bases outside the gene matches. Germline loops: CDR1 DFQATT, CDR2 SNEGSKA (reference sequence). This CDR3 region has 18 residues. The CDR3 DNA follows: TGCAGTGCTAGAGTTGGGACTAGCGGGGCCCCTCGCTACAATGAGCAGTTCTTC. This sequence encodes CSARVGTSGAPRYNEQFF.

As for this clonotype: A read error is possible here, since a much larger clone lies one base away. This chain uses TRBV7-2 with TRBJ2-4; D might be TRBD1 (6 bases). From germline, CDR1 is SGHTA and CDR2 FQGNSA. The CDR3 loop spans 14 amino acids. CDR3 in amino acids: CANSLDRHQNIQYF. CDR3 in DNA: TGTGCCAACAGCTTAGACAGGCACCAAAACATTCAGTACTTC.

The CDR3 nucleotides read TGTGCCAGCTCACCAGTGGGCCCCACCTACGAGCAGTACTTC. It specifies CASSPVGPTYEQYF. This chain links TRBV18 with TRBJ2-7; no reliable D call. The CDR3 is 14 amino acids. V gave up 2 bases and J gave up 2 bases, with 10 bases separating them. The germline CDR1 and CDR2 sequences are KGHSH and LQKENI. The full variable domain, its missing parts supplied by reference TRBV18 and TRBJ2-7, is NAGVMQNPRHLVRRRGQEARLRCSPMKGHSHVYWYRQLPEEGLKFMVYLQKENIIDESGMPKERFSAEFPKEGPSILRIQQVVRGDSAAYFCASSPVGPTYEQYFGPGTRLTVT.

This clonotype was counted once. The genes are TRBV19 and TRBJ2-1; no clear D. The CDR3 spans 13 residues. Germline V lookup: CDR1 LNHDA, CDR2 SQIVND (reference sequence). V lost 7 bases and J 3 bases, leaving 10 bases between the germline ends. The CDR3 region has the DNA TGTGCCAGTAAGCCGGAACACTACAATGAGCAGTTCTTC. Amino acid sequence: CASKPEHYNEQFF.

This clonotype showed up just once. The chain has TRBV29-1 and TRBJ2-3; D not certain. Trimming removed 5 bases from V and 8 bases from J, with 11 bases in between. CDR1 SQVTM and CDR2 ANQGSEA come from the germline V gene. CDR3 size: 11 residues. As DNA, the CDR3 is TGCAGCGTTTTGGTCCCCGCTACGCAGTATTTT. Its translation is CSVLVPATQYF.

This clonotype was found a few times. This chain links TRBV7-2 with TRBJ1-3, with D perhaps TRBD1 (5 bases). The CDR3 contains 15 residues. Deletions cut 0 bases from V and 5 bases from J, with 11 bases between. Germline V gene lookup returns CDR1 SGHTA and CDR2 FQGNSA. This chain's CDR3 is CASSLAAAGRNTIYF. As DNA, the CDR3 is TGTGCCAGCAGCTTAGCGGCAGCAGGGCGAAACACCATATATTTT.

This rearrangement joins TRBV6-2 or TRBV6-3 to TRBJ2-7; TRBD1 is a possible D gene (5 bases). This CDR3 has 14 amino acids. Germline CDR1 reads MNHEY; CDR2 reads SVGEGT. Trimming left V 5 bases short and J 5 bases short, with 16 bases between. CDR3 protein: CASSPATVLNEQYF. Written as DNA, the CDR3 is TGTGCCAGCAGTCCCGCGACAGTTCTAAACGAGCAGTACTTC.

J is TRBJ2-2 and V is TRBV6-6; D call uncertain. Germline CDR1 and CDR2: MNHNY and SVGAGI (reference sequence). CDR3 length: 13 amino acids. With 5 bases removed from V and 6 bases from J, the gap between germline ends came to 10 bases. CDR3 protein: CASSPILSGELFF. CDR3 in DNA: TGTGCCAGCAGTCCTATTTTGTCCGGGGAGCTGTTTTTT.

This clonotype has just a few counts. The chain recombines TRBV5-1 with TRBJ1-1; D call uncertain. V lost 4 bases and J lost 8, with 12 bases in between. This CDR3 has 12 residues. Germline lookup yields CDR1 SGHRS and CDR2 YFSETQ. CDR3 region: CASSKDRIEAFF. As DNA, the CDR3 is TGCGCCAGCAGCAAGGACCGAATCGAAGCTTTCTTT.

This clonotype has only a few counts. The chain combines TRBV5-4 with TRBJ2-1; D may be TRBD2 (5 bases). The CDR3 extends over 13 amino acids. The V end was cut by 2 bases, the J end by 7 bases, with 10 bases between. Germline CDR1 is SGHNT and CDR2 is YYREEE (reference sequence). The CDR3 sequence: CASSFRRRNEQFF. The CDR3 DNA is TGTGCCAGCAGCTTCCGCCGGAGGAATGAGCAGTTCTTC. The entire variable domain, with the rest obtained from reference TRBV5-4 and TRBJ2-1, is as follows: ETGVTQSPTHLIKTRGQQVTLRCSSQSGHNTVSWYQQALGQGPQFIFQYYREEENGRGNFPPRFSGLQFPNYSSELNVNALELDDSALYLCASSFRRRNEQFFGPGTRLTVL.

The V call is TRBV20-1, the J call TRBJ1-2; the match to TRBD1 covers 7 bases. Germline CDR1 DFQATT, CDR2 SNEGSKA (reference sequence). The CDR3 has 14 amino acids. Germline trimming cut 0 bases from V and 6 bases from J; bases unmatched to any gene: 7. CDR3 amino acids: CSARDLQGDDGYTF. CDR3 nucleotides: TGCAGTGCTAGAGATTTGCAGGGGGATGATGGCTACACCTTC.

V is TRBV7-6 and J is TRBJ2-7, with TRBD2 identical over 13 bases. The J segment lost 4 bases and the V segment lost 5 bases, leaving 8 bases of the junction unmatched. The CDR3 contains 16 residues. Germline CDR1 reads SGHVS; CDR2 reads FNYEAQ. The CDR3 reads CASSIRTSGSWYEQYF. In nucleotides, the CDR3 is TGTGCCAGCAGCATCCGGACTAGCGGGAGCTGGTACGAGCAGTACTTC.

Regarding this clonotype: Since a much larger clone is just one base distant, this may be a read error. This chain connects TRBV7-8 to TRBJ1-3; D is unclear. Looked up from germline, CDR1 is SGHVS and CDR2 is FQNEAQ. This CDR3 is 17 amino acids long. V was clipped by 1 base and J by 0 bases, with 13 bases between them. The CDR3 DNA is TGTGCCAGCAGCTTAGTGTCTTTCGGTCTCTCTGGAAACACCATATATTTT. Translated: CASSLVSFGLSGNTIYF. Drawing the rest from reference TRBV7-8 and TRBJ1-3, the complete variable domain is GAGVSQSPRYKVAKRGQDVALRCDPISGHVSLFWYQQALGQGPEFLTYFQNEAQLDKSGLPSDRFFAERPEGSVSTLKIQRTQQEDSAVYLCASSLVSFGLSGNTIYFGEGSWLTVV.

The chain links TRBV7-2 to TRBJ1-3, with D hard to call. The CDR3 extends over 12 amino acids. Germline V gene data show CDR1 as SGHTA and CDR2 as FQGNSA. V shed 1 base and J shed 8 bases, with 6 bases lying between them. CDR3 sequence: CASSLDGYTIYF. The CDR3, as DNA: TGTGCCAGCAGCTTAGACGGGTACACCATATATTTT.

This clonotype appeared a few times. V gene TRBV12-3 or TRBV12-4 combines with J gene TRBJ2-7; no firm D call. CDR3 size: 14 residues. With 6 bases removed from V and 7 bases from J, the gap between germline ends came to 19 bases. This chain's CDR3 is CASRPKVSNGEQYF. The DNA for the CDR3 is TGTGCCAGCAGGCCAAAGGTCTCAAACGGGGAGCAGTACTTC.